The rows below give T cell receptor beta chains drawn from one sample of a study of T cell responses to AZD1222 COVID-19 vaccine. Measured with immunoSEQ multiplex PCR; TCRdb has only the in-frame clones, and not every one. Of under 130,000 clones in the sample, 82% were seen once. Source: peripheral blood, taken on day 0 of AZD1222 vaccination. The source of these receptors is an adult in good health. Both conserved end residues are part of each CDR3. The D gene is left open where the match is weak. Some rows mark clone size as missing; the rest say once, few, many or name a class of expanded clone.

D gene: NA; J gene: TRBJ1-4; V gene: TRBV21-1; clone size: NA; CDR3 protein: CASSKRSGWVFF; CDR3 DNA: TGTGCCAGCAGCAAACGGTCAGGGTGGGTGTTTTTT
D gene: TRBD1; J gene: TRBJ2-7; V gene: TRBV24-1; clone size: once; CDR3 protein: CATSDNTKQGTSSYEQYF; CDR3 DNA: TGTGCCACCAGTGACAATACCAAACAGGGGACCAGCTCCTACGAGCAGTACTTC
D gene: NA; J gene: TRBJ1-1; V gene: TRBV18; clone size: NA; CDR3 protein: CASSPSGLKTFF; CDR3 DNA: TGTGCCAGCTCACCATCCGGCCTGAAGACTTTCTTT
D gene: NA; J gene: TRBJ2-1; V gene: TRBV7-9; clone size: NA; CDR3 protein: CASSFTTNEQFF; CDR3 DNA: TGTGCCAGCAGCTTTACGACAAATGAGCAGTTCTTC
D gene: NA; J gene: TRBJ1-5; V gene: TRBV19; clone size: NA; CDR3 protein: CASRDIGPQHF; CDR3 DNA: TGTGCCAGTAGGGATATAGGGCCCCAGCATTTT
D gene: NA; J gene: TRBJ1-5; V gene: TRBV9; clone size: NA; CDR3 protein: CASSVGMDRNQPQHF; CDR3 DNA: TGTGCCAGCAGCGTAGGAATGGATCGGAATCAGCCCCAGCATTTT
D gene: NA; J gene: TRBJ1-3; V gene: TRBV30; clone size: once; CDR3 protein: CAWGKAGQLRSGNTIYF; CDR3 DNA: TGTGCCTGGGGCAAAGCTGGACAGCTCCGCTCTGGAAACACCATATATTTT
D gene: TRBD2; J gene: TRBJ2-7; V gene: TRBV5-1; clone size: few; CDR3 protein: CASSLRTSRGSNEQYF; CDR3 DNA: TGCGCCAGCAGCTTGAGGACTAGCCGCGGCAGTAACGAGCAGTACTTC
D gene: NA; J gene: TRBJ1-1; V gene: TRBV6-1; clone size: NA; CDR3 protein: CASSDRGGNTEAFF; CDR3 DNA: TGTGCCAGCAGTGACCGTGGAGGGAACACTGAAGCTTTCTTT
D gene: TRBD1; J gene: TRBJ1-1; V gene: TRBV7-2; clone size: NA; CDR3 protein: CASSLRQGAEAFF; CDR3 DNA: TGTGCCAGCAGCTTAAGACAGGGAGCTGAAGCTTTCTTT
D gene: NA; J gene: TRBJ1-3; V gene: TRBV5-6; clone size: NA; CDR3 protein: CASSTSDSYSGNTIYF; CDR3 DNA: TGTGCCAGCAGCACTTCGGACAGCTACTCTGGAAACACCATATATTTT
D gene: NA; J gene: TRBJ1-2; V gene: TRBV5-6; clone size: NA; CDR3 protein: CASSLKNLYNYGYTF; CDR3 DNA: TGTGCCAGCAGCTTGAAGAACCTTTATAACTATGGCTACACCTTC
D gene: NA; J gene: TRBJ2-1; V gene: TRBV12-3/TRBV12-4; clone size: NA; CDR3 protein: CASRRGRANEQFF; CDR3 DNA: TGTGCCAGCAGGCGGGGAAGGGCCAATGAGCAGTTCTTC
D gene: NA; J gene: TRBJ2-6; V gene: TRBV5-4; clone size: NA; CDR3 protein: CASSLGGITGVLTF; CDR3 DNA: TGTGCCAGCAGCTTGGGGGGGATCACCGGCGTCCTGACTTTC
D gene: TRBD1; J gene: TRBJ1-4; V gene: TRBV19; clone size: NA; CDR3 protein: CASRIFPGTVEKLFF; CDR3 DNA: TGTGCCAGTAGAATCTTCCCCGGGACAGTTGAAAAACTGTTTTTT
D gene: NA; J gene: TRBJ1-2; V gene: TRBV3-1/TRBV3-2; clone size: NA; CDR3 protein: CASKLAGGYGYTF; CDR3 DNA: TGTGCCAGCAAGCTCGCAGGCGGTTATGGCTACACCTTC
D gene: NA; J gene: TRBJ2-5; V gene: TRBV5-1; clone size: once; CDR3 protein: CASSLAVGLETQYF; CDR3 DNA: TGCGCCAGCAGCTTGGCGGTAGGATTAGAGACCCAGTACTTC
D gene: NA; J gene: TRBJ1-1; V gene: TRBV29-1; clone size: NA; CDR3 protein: CSVRDGGLLNTEAFF; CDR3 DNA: TGCAGCGTTCGGGACGGGGGGCTCTTGAACACTGAAGCTTTCTTT
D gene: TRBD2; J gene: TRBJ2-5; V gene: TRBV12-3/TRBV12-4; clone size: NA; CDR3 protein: CASSWREKETQYF; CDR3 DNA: TGTGCCAGCAGTTGGCGGGAGAAAGAGACCCAGTACTTC
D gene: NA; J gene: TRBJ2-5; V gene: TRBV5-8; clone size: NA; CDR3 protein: CASSLPSSETQYF; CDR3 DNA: TGTGCCAGCAGCTTGCCCTCCTCGGAGACCCAGTACTTC
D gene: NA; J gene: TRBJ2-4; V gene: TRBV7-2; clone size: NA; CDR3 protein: CASSLAGGFKNIQYF; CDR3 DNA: TGTGCCAGCAGCTTAGCGGGGGGTTTCAAAAACATTCAGTACTTC
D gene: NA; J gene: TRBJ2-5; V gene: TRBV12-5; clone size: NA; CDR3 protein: CASARGQGETQYF; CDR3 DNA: TGTGCTAGTGCCCGGGGCCAGGGAGAGACCCAGTACTTC
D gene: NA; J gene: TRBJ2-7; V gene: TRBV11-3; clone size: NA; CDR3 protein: CASSPSRYVHIEQYF; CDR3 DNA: TGTGCCAGCAGCCCTTCCAGGTACGTCCATATTGAGCAGTACTTC
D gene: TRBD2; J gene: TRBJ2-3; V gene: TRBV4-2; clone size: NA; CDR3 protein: CASSQEWRGERTDTQYF; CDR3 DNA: TGTGCCAGCAGCCAAGAATGGCGGGGGGAACGCACAGATACGCAGTATTTT
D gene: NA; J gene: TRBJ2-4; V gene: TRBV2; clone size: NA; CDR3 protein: CASRDMQNIQYF; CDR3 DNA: TGTGCCAGCCGGGACATGCAAAACATTCAGTACTTC
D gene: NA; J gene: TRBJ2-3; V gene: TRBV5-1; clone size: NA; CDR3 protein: CASSFRSSTDTQYF; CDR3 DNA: TGCGCCAGCAGCTTCAGGTCTAGCACAGATACGCAGTATTTT
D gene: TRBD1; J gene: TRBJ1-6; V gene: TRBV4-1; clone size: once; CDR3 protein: CASSQLGQGNNSPLHF; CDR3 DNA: TGCGCCAGCAGCCAGCTAGGACAGGGCAATAATTCACCCCTCCACTTT